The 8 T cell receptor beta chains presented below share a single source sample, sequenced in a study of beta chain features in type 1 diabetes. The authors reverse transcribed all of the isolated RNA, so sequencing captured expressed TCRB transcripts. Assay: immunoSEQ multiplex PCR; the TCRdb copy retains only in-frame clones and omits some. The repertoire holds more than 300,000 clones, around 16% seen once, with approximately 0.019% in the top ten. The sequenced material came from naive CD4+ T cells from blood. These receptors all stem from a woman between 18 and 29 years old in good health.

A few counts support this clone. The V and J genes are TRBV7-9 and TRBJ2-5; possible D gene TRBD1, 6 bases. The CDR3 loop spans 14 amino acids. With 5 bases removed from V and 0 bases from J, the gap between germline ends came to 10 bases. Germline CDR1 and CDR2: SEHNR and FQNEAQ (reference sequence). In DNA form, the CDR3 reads TGTGCCAGCAGCATCCAGGGGTACCAAGAGACCCAGTACTTC. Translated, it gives CASSIQGYQETQYF.

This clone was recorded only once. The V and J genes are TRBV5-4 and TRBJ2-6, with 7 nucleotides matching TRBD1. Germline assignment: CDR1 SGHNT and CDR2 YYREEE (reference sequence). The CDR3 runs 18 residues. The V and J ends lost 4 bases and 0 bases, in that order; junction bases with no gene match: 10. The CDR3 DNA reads TGTGCCAGCAGCCCTAGGACAGGTCAAAGCTCTGGGGCCAACGTCCTGACTTTC. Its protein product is CASSPRTGQSSGANVLTF.

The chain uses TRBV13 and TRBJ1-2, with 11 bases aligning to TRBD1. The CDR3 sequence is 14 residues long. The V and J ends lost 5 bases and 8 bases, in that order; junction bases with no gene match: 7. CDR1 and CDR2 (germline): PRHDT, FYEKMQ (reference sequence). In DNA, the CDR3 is TGTGCCAGCAGCAGGGACAGGGGGATTGAAGGCTACACCTTC. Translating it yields CASSRDRGIEGYTF.

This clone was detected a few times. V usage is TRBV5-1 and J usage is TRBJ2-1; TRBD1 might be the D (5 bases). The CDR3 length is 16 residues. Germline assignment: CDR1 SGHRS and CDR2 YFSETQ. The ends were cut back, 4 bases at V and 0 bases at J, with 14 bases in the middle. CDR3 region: CASSGWGLSSYNEQFF. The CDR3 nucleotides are TGCGCCAGCAGCGGTTGGGGCCTCAGCTCCTACAATGAGCAGTTCTTC.

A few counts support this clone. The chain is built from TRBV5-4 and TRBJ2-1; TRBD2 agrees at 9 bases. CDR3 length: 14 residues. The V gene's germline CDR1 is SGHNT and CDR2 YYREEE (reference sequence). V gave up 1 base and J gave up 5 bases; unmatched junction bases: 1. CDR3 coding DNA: TGTGCCAGCAGCTTGCTAGCGGGAAACAATGAGCAGTTCTTC. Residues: CASSLLAGNNEQFF.

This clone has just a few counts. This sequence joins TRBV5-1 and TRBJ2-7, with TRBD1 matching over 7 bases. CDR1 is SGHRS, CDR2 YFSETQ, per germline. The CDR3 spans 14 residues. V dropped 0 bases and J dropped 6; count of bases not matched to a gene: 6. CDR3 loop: CASSLDGTDREQYF. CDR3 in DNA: TGCGCCAGCAGCTTGGATGGGACAGACCGCGAGCAGTACTTC.

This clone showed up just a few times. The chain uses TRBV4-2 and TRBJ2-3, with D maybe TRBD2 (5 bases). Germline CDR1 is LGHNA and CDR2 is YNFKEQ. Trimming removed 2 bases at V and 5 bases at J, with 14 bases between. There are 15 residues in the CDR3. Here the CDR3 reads CASSQPTSRGDTQYF. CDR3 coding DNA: TGTGCCAGCAGCCAACCGACATCACGGGGAGATACGCAGTATTTT.

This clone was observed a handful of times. The CDR3 protein is CASIPNGVSYEQYF. Written as DNA, the CDR3 is TGTGCCAGCATACCCAACGGGGTCTCCTACGAGCAGTACTTC. The chain carries TRBV6-6 and TRBJ2-7; TRBD2 might be the D (5 bases). V was trimmed by 7 bases and J by 0 bases, leaving 13 bases between them. The CDR3 has 14 residues. Germline CDR1 is MNHNY and CDR2 is SVGAGI (reference sequence).